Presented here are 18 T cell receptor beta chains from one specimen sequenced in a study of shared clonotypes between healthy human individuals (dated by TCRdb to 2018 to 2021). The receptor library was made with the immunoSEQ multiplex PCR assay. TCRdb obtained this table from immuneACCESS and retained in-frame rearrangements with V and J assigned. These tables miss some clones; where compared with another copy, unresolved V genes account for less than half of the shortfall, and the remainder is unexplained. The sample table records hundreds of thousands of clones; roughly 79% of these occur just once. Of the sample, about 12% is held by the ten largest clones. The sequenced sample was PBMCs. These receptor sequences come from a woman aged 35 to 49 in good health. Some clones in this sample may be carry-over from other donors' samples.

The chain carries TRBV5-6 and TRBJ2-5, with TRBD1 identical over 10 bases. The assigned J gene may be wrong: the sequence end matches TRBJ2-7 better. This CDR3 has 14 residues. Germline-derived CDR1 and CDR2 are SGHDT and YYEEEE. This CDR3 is CASSSRQGAYEQYF. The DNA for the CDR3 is TGTGCCAGCAGCTCGCGACAGGGGGCTTACGAGCAGTACTTC.

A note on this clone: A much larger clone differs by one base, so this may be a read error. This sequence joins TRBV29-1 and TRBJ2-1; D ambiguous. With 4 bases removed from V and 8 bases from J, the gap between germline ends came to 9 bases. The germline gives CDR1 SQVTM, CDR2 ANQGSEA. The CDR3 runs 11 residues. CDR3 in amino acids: CSVARGYEQFF. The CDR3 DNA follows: TGCAGCGTTGCGAGAGGCTATGAGCAGTTCTTC.

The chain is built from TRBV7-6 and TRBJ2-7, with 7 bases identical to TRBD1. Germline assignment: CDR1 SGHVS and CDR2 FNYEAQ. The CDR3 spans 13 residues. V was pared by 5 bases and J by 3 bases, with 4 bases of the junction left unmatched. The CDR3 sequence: CASSPRTGYEQYF. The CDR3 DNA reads TGTGCCAGCAGCCCTCGGACAGGCTACGAGCAGTACTTC.

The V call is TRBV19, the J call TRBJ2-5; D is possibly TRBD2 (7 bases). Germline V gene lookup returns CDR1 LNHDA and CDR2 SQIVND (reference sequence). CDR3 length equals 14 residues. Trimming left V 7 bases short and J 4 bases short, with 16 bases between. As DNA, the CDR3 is TGTGCCAGTAAGGGGGGGCCCGGGCGAGAGACCCAGTACTTC. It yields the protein CASKGGPGRETQYF.

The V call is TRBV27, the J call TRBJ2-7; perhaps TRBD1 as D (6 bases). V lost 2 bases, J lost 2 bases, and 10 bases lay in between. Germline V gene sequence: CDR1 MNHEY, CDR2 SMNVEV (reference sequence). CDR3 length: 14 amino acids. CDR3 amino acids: CASSLRQGPYEQYF. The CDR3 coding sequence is TGTGCCAGCAGTTTAAGGCAGGGGCCCTACGAGCAGTACTTC.

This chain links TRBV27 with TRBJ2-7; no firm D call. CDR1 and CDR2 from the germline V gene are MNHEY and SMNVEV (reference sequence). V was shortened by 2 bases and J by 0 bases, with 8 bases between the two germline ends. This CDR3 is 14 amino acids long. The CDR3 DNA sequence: TGTGCCAGCAGTTTAGACTTAAACTCCTACGAGCAGTACTTC. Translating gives CASSLDLNSYEQYF.

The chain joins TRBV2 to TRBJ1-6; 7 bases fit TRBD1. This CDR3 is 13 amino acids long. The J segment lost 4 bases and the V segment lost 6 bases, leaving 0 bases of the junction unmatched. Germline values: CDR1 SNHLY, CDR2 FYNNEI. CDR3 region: CASRGQYNSPLHF. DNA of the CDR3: TGTGCCAGCAGGGGACAGTATAATTCACCCCTCCACTTT.

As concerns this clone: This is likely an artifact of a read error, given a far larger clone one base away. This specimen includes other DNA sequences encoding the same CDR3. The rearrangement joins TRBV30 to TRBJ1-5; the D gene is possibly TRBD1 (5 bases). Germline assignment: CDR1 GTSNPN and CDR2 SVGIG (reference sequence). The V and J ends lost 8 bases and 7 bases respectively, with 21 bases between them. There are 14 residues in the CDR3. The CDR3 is CARTDSAVMQPQHF. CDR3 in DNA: TGTGCCCGGACTGACAGCGCCGTAATGCAGCCCCAGCATTTT.

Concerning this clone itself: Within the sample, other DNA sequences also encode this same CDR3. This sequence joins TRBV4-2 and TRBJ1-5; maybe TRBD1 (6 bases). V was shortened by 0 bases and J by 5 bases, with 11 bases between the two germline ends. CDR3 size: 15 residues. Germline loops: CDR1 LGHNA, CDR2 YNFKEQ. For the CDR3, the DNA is TGTGCCAGCAGCCAAGATACAGGGAGGTATCAGCCCCAGCATTTT. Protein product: CASSQDTGRYQPQHF.

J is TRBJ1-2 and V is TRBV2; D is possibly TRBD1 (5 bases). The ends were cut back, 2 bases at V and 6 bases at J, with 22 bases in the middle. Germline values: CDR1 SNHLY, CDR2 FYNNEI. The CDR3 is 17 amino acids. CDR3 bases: TGTGCCAGCAGTGAACCGGGGGACGGTCGTCACGGCCATGGCTACACCTTC. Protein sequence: CASSEPGDGRHGHGYTF.

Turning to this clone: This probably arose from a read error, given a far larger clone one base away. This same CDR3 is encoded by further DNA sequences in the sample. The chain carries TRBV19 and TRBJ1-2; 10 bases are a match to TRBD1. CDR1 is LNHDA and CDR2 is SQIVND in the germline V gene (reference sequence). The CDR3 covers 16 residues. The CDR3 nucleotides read TGCGCCAGTAGTCCCCCTCCCGGGACAGGGGACTTTGGCTACACCTTC. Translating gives CASSPPPGTGDFGYTF.

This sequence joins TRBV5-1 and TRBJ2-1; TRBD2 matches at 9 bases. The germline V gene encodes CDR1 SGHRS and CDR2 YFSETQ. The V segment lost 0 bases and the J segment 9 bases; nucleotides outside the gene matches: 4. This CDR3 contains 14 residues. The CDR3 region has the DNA TGCGCCAGCAGCTTGGCCCTAGCGGGAACTGAGCAGTTCTTC. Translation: CASSLALAGTEQFF.

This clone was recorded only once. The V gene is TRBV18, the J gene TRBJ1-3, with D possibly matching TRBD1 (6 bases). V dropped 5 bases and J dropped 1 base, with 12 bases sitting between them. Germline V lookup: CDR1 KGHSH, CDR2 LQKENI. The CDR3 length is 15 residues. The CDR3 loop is CASSTQGQSGNTIYF. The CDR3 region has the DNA TGTGCCAGCTCAACCCAAGGACAGTCTGGAAACACCATATATTTT.

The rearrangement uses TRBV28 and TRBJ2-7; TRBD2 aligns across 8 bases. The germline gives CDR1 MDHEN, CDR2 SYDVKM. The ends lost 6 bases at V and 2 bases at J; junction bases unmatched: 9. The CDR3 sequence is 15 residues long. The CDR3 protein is CASSHTSGGAYEQYF. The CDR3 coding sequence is TGTGCCAGCAGCCACACTAGCGGAGGGGCCTACGAGCAGTACTTC.

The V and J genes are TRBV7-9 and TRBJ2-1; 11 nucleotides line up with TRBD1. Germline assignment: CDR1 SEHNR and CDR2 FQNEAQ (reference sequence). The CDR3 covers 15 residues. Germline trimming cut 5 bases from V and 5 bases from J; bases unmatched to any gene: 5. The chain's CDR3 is CASSQGQGAHNEQFF. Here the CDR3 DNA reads TGTGCCAGCAGCCAAGGACAGGGGGCCCACAATGAGCAGTTCTTC.

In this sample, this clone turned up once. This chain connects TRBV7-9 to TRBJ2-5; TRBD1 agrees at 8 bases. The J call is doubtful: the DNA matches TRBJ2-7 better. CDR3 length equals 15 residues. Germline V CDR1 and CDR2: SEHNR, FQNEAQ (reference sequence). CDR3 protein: CASSLLRRGLDEQYF. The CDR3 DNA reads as TGTGCCAGCAGCCTCTTACGCAGGGGGCTGGACGAGCAGTACTTC.

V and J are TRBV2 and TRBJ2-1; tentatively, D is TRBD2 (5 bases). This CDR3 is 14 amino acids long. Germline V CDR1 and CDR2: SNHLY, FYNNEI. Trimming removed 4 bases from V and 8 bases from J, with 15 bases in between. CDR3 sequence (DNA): TGTGCCAGCAGTGTGGATGGCGGGTGCGATGAGCAGTTCTTC. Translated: CASSVDGGCDEQFF. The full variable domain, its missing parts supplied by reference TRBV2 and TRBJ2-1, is EPEVTQTPSHQVTQMGQEVILRCVPISNHLYFYWYRQILGQKVEFLVSFYNNEISEKSEIFDDQFSVERPDGSNFTLKIRSTKLEDSAMYFCASSVDGGCDEQFFGPGTRLTVL.

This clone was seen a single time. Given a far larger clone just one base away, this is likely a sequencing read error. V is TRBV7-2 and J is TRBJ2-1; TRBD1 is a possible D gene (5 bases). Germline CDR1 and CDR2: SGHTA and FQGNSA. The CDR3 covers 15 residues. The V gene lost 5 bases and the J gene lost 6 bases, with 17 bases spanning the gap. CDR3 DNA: TGTGCCAGCAGCGACCGGTACAGGTTGGGCAATGAGCAGTTCTTC. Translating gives CASSDRYRLGNEQFF. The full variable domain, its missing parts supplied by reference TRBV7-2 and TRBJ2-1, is GAGVSQSPSNKVTEKGKDVELRCDPISGHTALYWYRQSLGQGLEFLIYFQGNSAPDKSGLPSDRFSAERTGGSVSTLTIQRTQQEDSAVYLCASSDRYRLGNEQFFGPGTRLTVL.